This entry lists 2 T cell receptor beta chains sequenced from one sample in a study of T-cell reconstitution after alpha-beta-depleted transplantation in children. It was with unique molecular identifiers that the TCRbeta library was prepared. TCRdb independently ran MiXCR on the PCR reads; one entry per CDR3 protein. The sample includes 250,000 to 350,000 distinct CDR3 sequences, over 8% of them seen just once. Sequenced here: PBMCs from the stem cell graft donor, sampled from the stem cell graft. Receptor source: a human donor who donated a stem cell graft to a child with SCID.

The chain combines TRBV4-1 with TRBJ2-7; 8 positions agree with TRBD1. There are 14 residues in the CDR3. V dropped 4 bases and J dropped 5; count of bases not matched to a gene: 7. Germline values: CDR1 MGHRA, CDR2 YSYEKL. For the CDR3, the DNA is TGCGCCAGCAGCCCTAAACAGGGGGACCACGAGCAGTACTTC. Residues: CASSPKQGDHEQYF.

The sample holds a few counts of this clonotype. This chain links TRBV20-1 with TRBJ1-5; D unclear. V gave up 3 bases and J gave up 0 bases, with 9 bases separating them. Germline V gene lookup returns CDR1 DFQATT and CDR2 SNEGSKA (reference sequence). The CDR3 has 14 residues. This CDR3 is CSASSENSNQPQHF. The DNA for the CDR3 is TGCAGTGCTAGCAGCGAGAATAGCAATCAGCCCCAGCATTTT.